These 26 T cell receptor beta chains share one sample of origin, sequenced in a study of tumor-infiltrating lymphocytes in localized non-small cell lung cancer. The table came from immunoSEQ multiplex PCR; TCRdb's copy has only in-frame clones and leaves some out. Among roughly 12,000 clones listed, about 70% were seen once. The sequenced sample consisted of uninvolved lung tissue not adjacent to the tumor. These receptors were taken from a human donor with non-small cell lung cancer.

This sequence joins TRBV30 and TRBJ1-1; D unresolved. The germline CDR1 and CDR2 sequences are GTSNPN and SVGIG (reference sequence). The CDR3 has 11 residues. The ends were cut back, 5 bases at V and 2 bases at J, with 6 bases in the middle. CDR3 bases: TGTGCCTGGGGTAGCAACACTGAAGCTTTCTTT. It translates to CAWGSNTEAFF.

The table lists this clone with a few counts. This rearrangement joins TRBV7-8 to TRBJ1-5; tentative D call: TRBD1 (6 bases). CDR1 is SGHVS and CDR2 is FQNEAQ in the germline V gene. The CDR3 has 15 residues. The V and J ends lost 1 base and 4 bases respectively, with 11 bases between them. The CDR3 protein is CASSLGQGQNQPQHF. The DNA of the CDR3 is TGTGCCAGCAGCTTAGGGCAGGGGCAAAATCAGCCCCAGCATTTT.

By sample fraction, this clone is medium-sized (0.01 to 0.1%). V and J are TRBV10-1 and TRBJ1-1; D gene unclear. Per germline, CDR1 WNHNN and CDR2 SYGVQD (reference sequence). Trimming pared 6 bases from V and 4 bases from J, leaving 12 bases between. The CDR3 runs 13 residues. The CDR3 sequence: CASSADKRTEAFF. The CDR3 DNA reads TGCGCCAGCAGCGCAGATAAACGCACTGAAGCTTTCTTT.

The V and J genes are TRBV6-1 and TRBJ2-5; no reliable D call. This CDR3 is 11 amino acids long. Germline V gives CDR1 MNHNS, CDR2 SASEGT. With 0 bases removed from V and 5 bases from J, the gap between germline ends came to 1 base. CDR3 sequence: CASSEAETQYF. CDR3 bases: TGTGCCAGCAGTGAAGCTGAGACCCAGTACTTC.

The V and J genes are TRBV5-4 and TRBJ1-2, with a possible D match to TRBD1 (6 bases). The V end was cut by 0 bases, the J end by 8 bases, with 8 bases between. The CDR3 is 12 amino acids. Germline CDR1 and CDR2: SGHNT and YYREEE (reference sequence). The CDR3 loop reads CASSLGTVGYTF. The CDR3 DNA reads as TGTGCCAGCAGCTTGGGGACAGTCGGCTACACCTTC.

The J gene is TRBJ2-2, the V gene TRBV28; 8 bases map to TRBD2. Trimming cost V 1 base and J 1 base; bases outside gene matches: 8. This CDR3 has 18 residues. Germline CDR1 MDHEN, CDR2 SYDVKM. This chain's CDR3 is CASSLYPLAGQNTGELFF. Here the CDR3 DNA reads TGTGCCAGCAGTTTATACCCCCTAGCGGGTCAGAACACCGGGGAGCTGTTTTTT.

This sequence joins TRBV7-6 and TRBJ2-5; D could derive from TRBD1 or TRBD2 (5 bases each). Trimming removed 5 bases at V and 2 bases at J, with 18 bases between. The length of the CDR3 is 16 residues. Germline values: CDR1 SGHVS, CDR2 FNYEAQ. The CDR3 sequence is CASSRVLGPEQETQYF. Written as DNA, the CDR3 is TGTGCCAGCAGCCGCGTCCTGGGACCGGAACAAGAGACCCAGTACTTC.

This clone was recorded once. The chain couples TRBV5-4 to TRBJ1-4; 8 bases line up with TRBD1. Germline-derived CDR1 and CDR2 are SGHNT and YYREEE (reference sequence). CDR3 length equals 15 residues. Trimming at V came to 2 bases and at J to 8 bases, leaving 8 bases not matched to a gene. The CDR3 here is CASSFIGQGREKLFF. CDR3 nucleotide sequence: TGTGCCAGCAGCTTTATAGGACAGGGTAGAGAAAAACTGTTTTTT.

The sample holds a few counts of this clone. This sequence joins TRBV6-1 and TRBJ1-1; 10 bases agree with TRBD1. CDR3 size: 14 residues. Germline trimming cut 4 bases from V and 11 bases from J; bases unmatched to any gene: 10. Germline assignment: CDR1 MNHNS and CDR2 SASEGT. The CDR3 coding sequence is TGTGCCAGCAGTGCCCGGACAGGGGGAAGGTTGGCTTTCTTT. Its protein is CASSARTGGRLAFF.

The V gene is TRBV5-1, the J gene TRBJ2-5; D is possibly TRBD1 (6 bases). CDR3 size: 15 residues. Trimming cost V 2 bases and J 5 bases, with 16 bases left between them. The V gene's germline CDR1 is SGHRS and CDR2 YFSETQ. The CDR3: CASSFLPAGVETQYF. The CDR3 DNA follows: TGCGCCAGCAGCTTTCTACCGGCAGGGGTCGAGACCCAGTACTTC.

The chain recombines TRBV30 with TRBJ1-5, with a possible D match to TRBD1 (5 bases). V was trimmed by 1 base and J by 0 bases, leaving 19 bases between them. Per the germline V gene, CDR1 is GTSNPN and CDR2 is SVGIG (reference sequence). The CDR3 length is 18 residues. The CDR3 region is CAWSASRDFAYSNQPQHF. CDR3 DNA: TGTGCCTGGAGTGCGTCCAGGGATTTCGCCTATAGCAATCAGCCCCAGCATTTT.

The rearrangement uses TRBV29-1 and TRBJ2-7; 9 bases match TRBD2. With V trimmed by 6 bases and J by 6 bases, 21 bases remained unmatched. This CDR3 has 17 amino acids. Germline loops: CDR1 SQVTM, CDR2 ANQGSEA. The CDR3 region has the DNA TGCAGCGTCTACCTGCGGGGTCTGGCGGGGGGGCGAGGCGAGCAGTACTTC. Protein sequence: CSVYLRGLAGGRGEQYF.

This chain uses TRBV20-1 with TRBJ1-1; D unresolved. The CDR3 covers 11 residues. Germline V gene sequence: CDR1 DFQATT, CDR2 SNEGSKA (reference sequence). Trimming cost V 5 bases and J 11 bases, with 15 bases left between them. The CDR3 spells CSAGRVGKAFF. The CDR3, as DNA: TGCAGTGCTGGAAGGGTTGGGAAGGCTTTCTTT.

This clone appeared a few times. The gene calls are TRBV28 and TRBJ1-4, with a weak D call TRBD1 (6 bases). The CDR3 loop spans 16 amino acids. Germline assignment: CDR1 MDHEN and CDR2 SYDVKM. Trimming pared 6 bases from V and 4 bases from J, leaving 18 bases between. CDR3 coding DNA: TGTGCCAGCAGCCTTCCCCGCGGACAGCTTAATGAAAAACTGTTTTTT. Protein: CASSLPRGQLNEKLFF.

This clone occurred once. J is TRBJ2-1 and V is TRBV10-3, with 9 bases fitting TRBD1. Losses at the gene ends were 10 bases for V and 5 bases for J; bases not matched to a gene: 9. Germline V gene sequence: CDR1 ENHRY, CDR2 SYGVKD. This CDR3 region has 14 residues. This chain's CDR3 is CATRQGVGDNEQFF. The CDR3 nucleotides read TGTGCCACCCGACAGGGGGTTGGCGACAATGAGCAGTTCTTC.

As concerns this clone: The DNA is left out, because the CDR3 cannot be placed on it with certainty; the CDR3 is given as TCRdb lists it. The chain carries TRBV21-1 and TRBJ1-5. TRBV21-1 corresponds to a pseudogene. The CDR3 length is 20 residues, termini included. The CDR3: CASPSWGNGSRSPGKEPQHF.

J is TRBJ1-3 and V is TRBV7-2; D unresolved. Trimming took off 8 bases at V and 4 bases at J, with 9 bases between the two ends. Germline-derived CDR1 and CDR2 are SGHTA and FQGNSA. This CDR3 has 12 amino acids. The CDR3 DNA reads TGTGCCAGCGCAGCGCAAGGAAACACCATATATTTT. It encodes CASAAQGNTIYF.

This chain connects TRBV7-2 to TRBJ2-3; D may be TRBD1 or TRBD2 (6 bases each). Germline V gene data show CDR1 as SGHTA and CDR2 as FQGNSA. The CDR3 spans 13 residues. With 4 bases removed from V and 8 bases from J, the gap between germline ends came to 13 bases. The CDR3 sequence is CASSSGAPVTQYF. Here the CDR3 DNA reads TGTGCCAGCAGCTCGGGGGCCCCGGTTACGCAGTATTTT.

This clone was counted only a few times. The genes are TRBV4-3 and TRBJ1-4, with no clear D. CDR3 length equals 15 residues. The germline V and J ends were trimmed by 0 bases and 6 bases, with 11 bases remaining between them. Germline CDR1 reads LGHNA; CDR2 reads YSLEER. The CDR3 here is CASSQERGLDEKLFF. In DNA, the CDR3 is TGCGCCAGCAGCCAAGAGCGGGGATTGGATGAAAAACTGTTTTTT.

The chain couples TRBV5-1 to TRBJ2-7; D remains unclear. Germline-derived CDR1 and CDR2 are SGHRS and YFSETQ. V was trimmed by 5 bases and J by 5 bases, leaving 14 bases between them. This CDR3 is 13 amino acids long. CDR3 loop: CASRDGGINEQYF. CDR3 sequence (DNA): TGCGCCAGCAGGGATGGCGGTATCAACGAGCAGTACTTC. Using reference TRBV5-1 and TRBJ2-7 for the parts outside the CDR3, the full variable domain is KAGVTQTPRYLIKTRGQQVTLSCSPISGHRSVSWYQQTPGQGLQFLFEYFSETQRNKGNFPGRFSGRQFSNSRSEMNVSTLELGDSALYLCASRDGGINEQYFGPGTRLTVT.

V usage is TRBV19 and J usage is TRBJ2-6; D might be TRBD1 (5 bases). Deletions cut 3 bases from V and 0 bases from J, with 9 bases between. The length of the CDR3 is 16 residues. Germline V gene data show CDR1 as LNHDA and CDR2 as SQIVND (reference sequence). CDR3: CASSMQQVSGANVLTF. The CDR3 coding sequence is TGTGCCAGTAGTATGCAACAGGTCTCTGGGGCCAACGTCCTGACTTTC.

The CDR3 bases are TGTGCCAGCAGTTTCGTAGCGGGAGTTGTAAATGAGCAGTTCTTC. As protein: CASSFVAGVVNEQFF. The chain joins TRBV27 to TRBJ2-1, with 9 bases that match TRBD2. CDR3 size: 15 residues. The J segment lost 7 bases and the V segment lost 3 bases, leaving 7 bases of the junction unmatched. Per germline, CDR1 MNHEY and CDR2 SMNVEV (reference sequence).

This chain uses TRBV29-1 with TRBJ1-5, with 9 bases that match TRBD1. J was trimmed by 3 bases and V by 7 bases; bases with no gene match: 7. The CDR3 runs to 14 residues. Germline lookup yields CDR1 SQVTM and CDR2 ANQGSEA. The CDR3: CSARQGGDNQPQHF. The CDR3 DNA follows: TGCAGCGCAAGACAGGGGGGAGACAATCAGCCCCAGCATTTT. Together with reference TRBV29-1 and TRBJ1-5, the CDR3 gives the full variable domain: SAVISQKPSRDICQRGTSLTIQCQVDSQVTMMFWYRQQPGQSLTLIATANQGSEATYESGFVIDKFPISRPNLTFSTLTVSNMSPEDSSIYLCSARQGGDNQPQHFGDGTRLSIL.

The chain joins TRBV27 to TRBJ2-3, with 10 bases that match TRBD2. The CDR3 is 15 amino acids. Germline V gene data show CDR1 as MNHEY and CDR2 as SMNVEV (reference sequence). The V and J ends lost 3 bases and 6 bases, in that order; junction bases with no gene match: 6. The CDR3: CASSFLAGVRDTQYF. DNA for the CDR3: TGTGCCAGCAGTTTTCTAGCGGGAGTCAGGGATACGCAGTATTTT.

The genes are TRBV19 and TRBJ1-2; D is unresolved. Germline CDR1 reads LNHDA; CDR2 reads SQIVND (reference sequence). Deletions cut 6 bases from V and 2 bases from J, with 7 bases between. CDR3 size: 12 residues. CDR3 sequence reads: CASRTTNYGYTF. The CDR3 DNA reads as TGTGCCAGTAGGACGACAAACTATGGCTACACCTTC.

The chain joins TRBV28 to TRBJ1-1; TRBD1 agrees at 8 bases. Per germline, CDR1 MDHEN and CDR2 SYDVKM. The CDR3 length is 16 residues. With 0 bases clipped from V and 8 bases from J, the junction kept 11 bases outside the gene matches. Here the CDR3 reads CASSLWLTPQGGEAFF. For the CDR3, the DNA is TGTGCCAGCAGTTTATGGCTGACACCACAGGGGGGCGAAGCTTTCTTT.